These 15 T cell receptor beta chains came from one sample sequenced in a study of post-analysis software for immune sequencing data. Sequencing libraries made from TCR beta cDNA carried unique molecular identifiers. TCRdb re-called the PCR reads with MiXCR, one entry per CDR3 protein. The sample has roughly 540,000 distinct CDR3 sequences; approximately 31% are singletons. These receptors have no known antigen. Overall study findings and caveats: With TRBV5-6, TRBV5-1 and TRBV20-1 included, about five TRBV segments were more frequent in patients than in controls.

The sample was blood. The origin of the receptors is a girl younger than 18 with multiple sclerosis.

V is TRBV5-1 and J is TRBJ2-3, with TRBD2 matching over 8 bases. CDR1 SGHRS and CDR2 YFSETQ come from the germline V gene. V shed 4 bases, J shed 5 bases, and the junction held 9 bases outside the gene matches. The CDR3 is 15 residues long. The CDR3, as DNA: TGCGCCAGCAGCCCGGACCGGGGGGGCGAAGATACGCAGTATTTT. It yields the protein CASSPDRGGEDTQYF. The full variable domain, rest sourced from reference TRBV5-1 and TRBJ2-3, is KAGVTQTPRYLIKTRGQQVTLSCSPISGHRSVSWYQQTPGQGLQFLFEYFSETQRNKGNFPGRFSGRQFSNSRSEMNVSTLELGDSALYLCASSPDRGGEDTQYFGPGTRLTVL.

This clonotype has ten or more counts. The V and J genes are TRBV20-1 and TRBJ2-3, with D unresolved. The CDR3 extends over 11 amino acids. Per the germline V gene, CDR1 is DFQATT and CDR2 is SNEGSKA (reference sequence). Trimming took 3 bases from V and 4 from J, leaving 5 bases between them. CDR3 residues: CSARESDTQYF. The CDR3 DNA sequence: TGCAGTGCTAGGGAGTCAGATACGCAGTATTTT.

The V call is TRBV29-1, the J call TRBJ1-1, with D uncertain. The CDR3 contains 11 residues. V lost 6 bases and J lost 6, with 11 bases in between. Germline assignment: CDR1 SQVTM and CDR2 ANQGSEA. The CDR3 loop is CSVPGTAEAFF. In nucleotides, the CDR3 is TGCAGCGTACCCGGTACGGCTGAAGCTTTCTTT.

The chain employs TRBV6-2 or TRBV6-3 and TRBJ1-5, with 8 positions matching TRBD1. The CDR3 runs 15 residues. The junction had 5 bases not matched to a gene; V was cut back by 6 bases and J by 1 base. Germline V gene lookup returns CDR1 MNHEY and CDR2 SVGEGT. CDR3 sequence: CASRTGATSNQPQHF. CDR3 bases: TGTGCCAGCAGGACAGGGGCAACGAGCAATCAGCCCCAGCATTTT.

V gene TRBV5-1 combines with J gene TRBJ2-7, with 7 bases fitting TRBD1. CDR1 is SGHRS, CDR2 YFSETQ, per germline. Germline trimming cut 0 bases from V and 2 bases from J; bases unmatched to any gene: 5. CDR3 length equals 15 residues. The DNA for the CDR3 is TGCGCCAGCAGCTTGGGACAGGGCAAGACCTACGAGCAGTACTTC. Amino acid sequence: CASSLGQGKTYEQYF. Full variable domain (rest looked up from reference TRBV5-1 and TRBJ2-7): KAGVTQTPRYLIKTRGQQVTLSCSPISGHRSVSWYQQTPGQGLQFLFEYFSETQRNKGNFPGRFSGRQFSNSRSEMNVSTLELGDSALYLCASSLGQGKTYEQYFGPGTRLTVT.

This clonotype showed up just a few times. The CDR3 nucleotides are TGCGCCAGCAGCTTATTAGCGAGGGCAGATACGCAGTATTTT. Translated: CASSLLARADTQYF. This chain uses TRBV5-1 with TRBJ2-3, with a tentative D call TRBD2 (5 bases). The V and J ends lost 2 bases and 4 bases respectively, with 11 bases between them. Per the germline V gene, CDR1 is SGHRS and CDR2 is YFSETQ. The CDR3 loop spans 14 amino acids. The full variable domain, its missing parts supplied by reference TRBV5-1 and TRBJ2-3, is KAGVTQTPRYLIKTRGQQVTLSCSPISGHRSVSWYQQTPGQGLQFLFEYFSETQRNKGNFPGRFSGRQFSNSRSEMNVSTLELGDSALYLCASSLLARADTQYFGPGTRLTVL.

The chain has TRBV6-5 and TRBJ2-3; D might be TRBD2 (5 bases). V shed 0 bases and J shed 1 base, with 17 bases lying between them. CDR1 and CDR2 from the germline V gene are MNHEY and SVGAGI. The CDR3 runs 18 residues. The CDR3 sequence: CASSYSIGRPEGTDTQYF. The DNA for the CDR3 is TGTGCCAGCAGTTACTCGATCGGCAGGCCGGAGGGCACAGATACGCAGTATTTT.

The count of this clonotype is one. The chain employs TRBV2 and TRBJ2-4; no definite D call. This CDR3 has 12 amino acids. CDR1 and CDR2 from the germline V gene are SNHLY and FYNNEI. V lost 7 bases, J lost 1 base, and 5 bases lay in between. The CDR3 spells CASKGAKNIQYF. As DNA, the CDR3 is TGTGCCAGCAAAGGGGCCAAAAACATTCAGTACTTC.

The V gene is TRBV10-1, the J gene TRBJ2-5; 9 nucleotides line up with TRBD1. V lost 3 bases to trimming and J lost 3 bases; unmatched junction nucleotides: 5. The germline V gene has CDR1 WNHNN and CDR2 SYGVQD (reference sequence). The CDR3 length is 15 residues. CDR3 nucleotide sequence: TGCGCCAGCAGTGATCCCGGGACAGGGAAAGAGACCCAGTACTTC. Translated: CASSDPGTGKETQYF.

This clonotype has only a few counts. The CDR3 is CASSESPRLNTGELFF. The CDR3 nucleotides are TGCGCCAGCAGTGAGTCTCCGCGGCTGAACACCGGGGAGCTGTTTTTT. The rearrangement joins TRBV10-2 to TRBJ2-2, with unresolved D. Trimming removed 0 bases at V and 1 base at J, with 9 bases between. Per the germline V gene, CDR1 is WSHSY and CDR2 is SAAADI. The CDR3 totals 16 residues.

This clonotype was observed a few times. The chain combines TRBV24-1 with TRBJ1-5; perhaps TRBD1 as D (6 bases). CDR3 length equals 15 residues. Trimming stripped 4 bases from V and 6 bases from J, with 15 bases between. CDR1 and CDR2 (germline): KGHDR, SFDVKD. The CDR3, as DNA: TGTGCCACCAGTGACCCTTCAGGGGATGCTCAGCCCCAGCATTTT. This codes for CATSDPSGDAQPQHF.

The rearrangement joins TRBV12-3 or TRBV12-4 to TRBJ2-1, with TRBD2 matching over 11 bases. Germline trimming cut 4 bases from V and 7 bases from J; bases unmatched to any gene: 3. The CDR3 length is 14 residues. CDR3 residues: CASSWLAGGNEQFF. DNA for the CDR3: TGTGCCAGCAGTTGGCTAGCGGGAGGTAATGAGCAGTTCTTC.

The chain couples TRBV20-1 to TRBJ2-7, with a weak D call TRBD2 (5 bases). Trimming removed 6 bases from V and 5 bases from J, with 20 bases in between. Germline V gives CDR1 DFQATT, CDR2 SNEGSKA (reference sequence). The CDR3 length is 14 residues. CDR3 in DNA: TGCAGTGCCCTACGGGAACAGCTTGGAGACGAGCAGTACTTC. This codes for CSALREQLGDEQYF.

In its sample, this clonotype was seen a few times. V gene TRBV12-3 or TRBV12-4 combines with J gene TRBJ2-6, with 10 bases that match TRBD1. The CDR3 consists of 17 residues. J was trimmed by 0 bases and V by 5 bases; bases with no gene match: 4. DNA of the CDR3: TGTGCCAGCAGTCCCCGGGACAGGGGCTCTGGGGCCAACGTCCTGACTTTC. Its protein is CASSPRDRGSGANVLTF.

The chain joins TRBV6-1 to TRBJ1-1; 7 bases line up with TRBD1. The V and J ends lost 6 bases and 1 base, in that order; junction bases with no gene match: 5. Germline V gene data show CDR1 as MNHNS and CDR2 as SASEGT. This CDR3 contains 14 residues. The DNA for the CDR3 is TGTGCCAGCAGACTAGGACAGGAGAACACTGAAGCTTTCTTT. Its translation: CASRLGQENTEAFF.